This is a list of T cell receptor beta chains from one sample in a study of PD-L1 blockade in urothelial cancer. Repertoires were generated with immunoSEQ multiplex PCR, while TCRdb's copy carries only in-frame clones and drops some. The sample has around 47,000 clones; around 82% are singletons. The input for sequencing was PBMCs, taken around atezolizumab (anti-PD-L1) treatment. The receptors derive from a man aged 55 to 70 with urothelial cancer. Each CDR3 is given with its conserved first and last residue. Fields, in order: CDR3 DNA, CDR3 protein, D gene, V gene, J gene, clone size. A D gene is named only where the DNA matches it firmly. The size field is filled for only some rows; it gives once, few, many or a size class.

cdr3_nt: TGTGCCGGGGACAGGGGGAGGAACACTGAAGCTTTCTTT; cdr3_aa: CAGDRGRNTEAFF; d_call: TRBD1; v_call: TRBV30; j_call: TRBJ1-1; clone_size: -
cdr3_nt: TGTGCCAGCAGCCAATACCAGGCCTATAGCAATCAGCCCCAGCATTTT; cdr3_aa: CASSQYQAYSNQPQHF; d_call: -; v_call: TRBV16; j_call: TRBJ1-5; clone_size: -
cdr3_nt: TGTGCCAGCAGCCAAGGGGCCGCTAACTCTGGGGCCAACGTCCTGACTTTC; cdr3_aa: CASSQGAANSGANVLTF; d_call: -; v_call: TRBV7-9; j_call: TRBJ2-6; clone_size: -
cdr3_nt: TGTGCCAGCAGCTTGGATGTGACTAGCGCCGTTGAGCAGTTCTTC; cdr3_aa: CASSLDVTSAVEQFF; d_call: TRBD2; v_call: TRBV5-4; j_call: TRBJ2-1; clone_size: -
cdr3_nt: TGTGCCAGACCCCGGGACAGGGGGCAAAACACTGAAGCTTTCTTT; cdr3_aa: CARPRDRGQNTEAFF; d_call: -; v_call: TRBV21-1; j_call: TRBJ1-1; clone_size: once
cdr3_nt: TGTGCCAGCAGTGACTCAGGGACAGGGGGCGAGGGGGCCAACGTCCTGACTTTC; cdr3_aa: CASSDSGTGGEGANVLTF; d_call: TRBD1; v_call: TRBV6-4; j_call: TRBJ2-6; clone_size: few
cdr3_nt: TGTGCCAGCTCACTGACAGGGGGCGGAGAGACCCAGTACTTC; cdr3_aa: CASSLTGGGETQYF; d_call: TRBD1; v_call: TRBV18; j_call: TRBJ2-5; clone_size: -
cdr3_nt: TGCGCCAGCAGTGAGTCGGGTCAGGGCTTCTACGAGCAGTACTTC; cdr3_aa: CASSESGQGFYEQYF; d_call: -; v_call: TRBV10-1; j_call: TRBJ2-7; clone_size: -
cdr3_nt: TGTGCCAGCAGCCACCCGCCCCGGGGGGTAAGCTACACCTTC; cdr3_aa: CASSHPPRGVSYTF; d_call: -; v_call: TRBV14; j_call: TRBJ1-2; clone_size: few
cdr3_nt: TGTGCCAGCAGTTCCGGGACAGATTTCTATGGCTACACCTTC; cdr3_aa: CASSSGTDFYGYTF; d_call: TRBD1; v_call: TRBV28; j_call: TRBJ1-2; clone_size: few
cdr3_nt: TGCAGCGTTGGGGGGGTAGGCGGGGGCACAGATACGCAGTATTTT; cdr3_aa: CSVGGVGGGTDTQYF; d_call: -; v_call: TRBV29-1; j_call: TRBJ2-3; clone_size: -
cdr3_nt: TGTGCCAGCTCACCCGGTGAGGGCTACACCTTC; cdr3_aa: CASSPGEGYTF; d_call: -; v_call: TRBV18; j_call: TRBJ1-2; clone_size: -
cdr3_nt: TGCGCCAGCAGCTTTGGGTCGGGGGCTAATGAAAAACTGTTTTTT; cdr3_aa: CASSFGSGANEKLFF; d_call: -; v_call: TRBV5-1; j_call: TRBJ1-4; clone_size: -
cdr3_nt: TGCGCCAGCAAGCCGACAGGGAACTACGAGCAGTACTTC; cdr3_aa: CASKPTGNYEQYF; d_call: TRBD1; v_call: TRBV5-1; j_call: TRBJ2-7; clone_size: -
cdr3_nt: TGTGCCAGCAGCTTACGGCAGGACACAGATACGCAGTATTTT; cdr3_aa: CASSLRQDTDTQYF; d_call: -; v_call: TRBV7-9; j_call: TRBJ2-3; clone_size: -
cdr3_nt: TGTGCCAGCAGCCCCCGGGGGGGGACGGCTCCCGGGGAGCAGTACTTC; cdr3_aa: CASSPRGGTAPGEQYF; d_call: TRBD2; v_call: TRBV7-8; j_call: TRBJ2-7; clone_size: -
cdr3_nt: TGTGCCAGCAGTTCCCAGACTAGCGGAAAAGAGACCCAGTACTTC; cdr3_aa: CASSSQTSGKETQYF; d_call: TRBD2; v_call: TRBV28; j_call: TRBJ2-5; clone_size: -
cdr3_nt: TGTGCCAGCAGTGTGACAGTAGGTCCGCTTACTAATAAACTGTTTTTT; cdr3_aa: CASSVTVGPLTNKLFF; d_call: -; v_call: TRBV6-1; j_call: TRBJ1-4; clone_size: -
cdr3_nt: TGCGCCAGCAGCTTGCAGACACCCGCGACAGATACGCAGTATTTT; cdr3_aa: CASSLQTPATDTQYF; d_call: -; v_call: TRBV5-1; j_call: TRBJ2-3; clone_size: -
cdr3_nt: TGTGCCAGCAGTGCGGGGGGGCTAGCGGCCTTCCGGGAGCAGTTCTTC; cdr3_aa: CASSAGGLAAFREQFF; d_call: TRBD2; v_call: TRBV25-1; j_call: TRBJ2-1; clone_size: once
cdr3_nt: TGTGCCAGCAGCCAAGCAAGCCGGACAGGGTACCATTCACCCCTCCACTTT; cdr3_aa: CASSQASRTGYHSPLHF; d_call: TRBD1; v_call: TRBV14; j_call: TRBJ1-6; clone_size: -
cdr3_nt: TGTGCCAGCAGTTCGCCTAGCGGGGGGGGTTCGGGTGAGCAGTTCTTC; cdr3_aa: CASSSPSGGGSGEQFF; d_call: TRBD2; v_call: TRBV6-5; j_call: TRBJ2-1; clone_size: -
cdr3_nt: TGCGCCAGCGGGGAGCGGGGGCGCACAGATACGCAGTATTTT; cdr3_aa: CASGERGRTDTQYF; d_call: TRBD2; v_call: TRBV10-2; j_call: TRBJ2-3; clone_size: -
cdr3_nt: TGTGCCAGCAGTGGGGGTACAGGTCAGCCCCAGCATTTT; cdr3_aa: CASSGGTGQPQHF; d_call: -; v_call: TRBV6-1; j_call: TRBJ1-5; clone_size: -